This is a list of T cell receptor beta chains from one sample in a study of blood T cell repertoires in COVID-19. Sequencing used immunoSEQ multiplex PCR; TCRdb keeps in-frame clones, though not all of them. The data show under 250,000 clones, about nine tenths seen once. Source material: peripheral blood. The receptors were gathered from a man in his fifties or sixties who had recovered from COVID-19. The CDR3 runs from the conserved cysteine through the conserved F or W. A D gene is named only where the DNA matches it firmly. Clone sizes are given selectively: once, few, many, or a class where the clone is expanded.

clone_size j_call cdr3_length d_call v_call cdr3_nt cdr3_aa
. TRBJ1-1 15 TRBD1 TRBV4-2 TGTGCCAGCAGCCCGGCGGACAGGGGACACACTGAAGCTTTCTTT CASSPADRGHTEAFF
. TRBJ2-2 15 TRBD2 TRBV6-5 TGTGCCAGCACCTCGGGGGGGAAGGCCACCGGGGAGCTGTTTTTT CASTSGGKATGELFF
few TRBJ2-5 15 TRBD1 TRBV7-6 TGTGCCAGCAGCAAACAGGGGACCAGACAAGAGACCCAGTACTTC CASSKQGTRQETQYF
. TRBJ2-1 14 TRBD2 TRBV15 TGTGCCACCAGCCGAAGCGGGGGGCTTAATGAGCAGTTCTTC CATSRSGGLNEQFF
once TRBJ2-1 14 TRBD1 TRBV7-6 TGTGCCAGCAGCTGGGACAGGGGAGGTGGCGAGCAGTTCTTC CASSWDRGGGEQFF
once TRBJ2-7 15 TRBD1 TRBV6-5 TGTGCCAGCAGTTACTCGATACAGGGGGCCTACGAGCAGTACTTC CASSYSIQGAYEQYF
. TRBJ2-1 15 TRBD1 TRBV7-3 TGTGCCAGCAGCTCTGACGGGACAGGCTTTGTTGAGCAGTTCTTC CASSSDGTGFVEQFF
. TRBJ2-5 15 . TRBV6-5 TGTGCCAGCAGCAAACGAGGGGCCGGGACACTCGCCCAGTACTTC CASSKRGAGTLAQYF
. TRBJ1-1 14 . TRBV10-3 TGTGCCATCAGTGAGGTATTGGGGAGCACTGAAGCTTTCTTT CAISEVLGSTEAFF
. TRBJ2-1 20 TRBD2 TRBV3-1/TRBV3-2 TGTGCCAGCAGCCAGCTGCCCCTAGCGGGAGGGCCGGAATCCTACAATGAGCAGTTCTTC CASSQLPLAGGPESYNEQFF
. TRBJ1-2 14 . TRBV5-1 TGCGCCAGCGGCGGGGCCCAACTTGGGTCTGGCTACACCTTC CASGGAQLGSGYTF
. TRBJ1-3 15 . TRBV5-4 TGTGCCAGCAGCTTGGGACTGAACTCTGGAAACACCATATATTTT CASSLGLNSGNTIYF
. TRBJ2-6 14 . TRBV3-1/TRBV3-2 TGTGCCAGCAGCAAGGGGTCTGGGGCCAACGTCCTGACTTTC CASSKGSGANVLTF
. TRBJ2-6 15 . TRBV5-1 TGCGCCAGCAGCTTGGGAGGCTCTGGGGCCAACGTCCTGACTTTC CASSLGGSGANVLTF
. TRBJ1-4 15 TRBD1 TRBV7-9 TGTGCCAGCAGCCCCCGGACAGGGGCTGGAGAAAAACTGTTTTTT CASSPRTGAGEKLFF
. TRBJ1-1 15 . TRBV5-1 TGCGCCAGCAGCTTGGCCGCGGGCTTGAACACTGAAGCTTTCTTT CASSLAAGLNTEAFF
. TRBJ2-5 13 TRBD1 TRBV19 TGTGCCAGTAGTCGGGACAGGTCAGAGACCCAGTACTTC CASSRDRSETQYF
once TRBJ1-5 15 . TRBV7-2 TGTGCCAGCAGCCAACAGGACCTTAGCAATCAGCCCCAGCATTTT CASSQQDLSNQPQHF
. TRBJ2-7 15 TRBD2 TRBV30 TGTGCCTGGAGTGTGGGACTAGCGGGAGAGGACGAGCAGTACTTC CAWSVGLAGEDEQYF
. TRBJ2-7 14 . TRBV4-2 TGTGCCAGCAGCCAAGAGTTCAGGCTGGGCGAGCAGTACTTC CASSQEFRLGEQYF
. TRBJ2-2 19 TRBD2 TRBV27 TGTGCCAGCAGGCCGGGGGGAGCTAGGGCTAGCGGAAACACCGGGGAGCTGTTTTTT CASRPGGARASGNTGELFF
. TRBJ1-4 15 TRBD1 TRBV28 TGTGCCAGCAGCTCACAGGGGGCAAGTAGTGAAAAACTGTTTTTT CASSSQGASSEKLFF
few TRBJ1-4 16 . TRBV19 TGTGCCAGTAGTATCGCTAGGGGGTGGAATAATGAAAAACTGTTTTTT CASSIARGWNNEKLFF
. TRBJ1-1 15 TRBD1 TRBV4-1 TGCGCCAGCAGCCAATACGACAGGGCAGGGACTGAAGCTTTCTTT CASSQYDRAGTEAFF
. TRBJ1-2 16 TRBD1 TRBV5-6 TGTGCCAGCAGCGAGGGGACAGGGGCACGGAGCTATGGCTACACCTTC CASSEGTGARSYGYTF
. TRBJ2-2 14 TRBD2 TRBV7-3 TGTGCCAGCAGCTTAGGGACTAGCAGCGGGGAGCTGTTTTTT CASSLGTSSGELFF
. TRBJ2-7 17 TRBD1 TRBV19 TGTGCCAGTAGTATAGCTTTGACGGCAGGGGGCTCCTACGAGCAGTACTTC CASSIALTAGGSYEQYF
. TRBJ2-1 15 TRBD2 TRBV28 TGTGCCAGCAGTCCCCGGGGACTAGCTGGCGGGGTAGAGTTCTTC CASSPRGLAGGVEFF
. TRBJ2-1 12 . TRBV12-5 TGTGCTAGTGGTTTGGTAGAGGATGAGCAGTTCTTC CASGLVEDEQFF
once TRBJ2-5 13 . TRBV15 TGTGCCACCAGCAGATCAGGGGTGGAGACCCAGTACTTC CATSRSGVETQYF
. TRBJ1-6 15 . TRBV2 TGTGCCAGCTTGGAGCTAAGCTCCTATAATTCACCCCTCCACTTT CASLELSSYNSPLHF
once TRBJ1-5 16 . TRBV18 TGTGCCAGCTCACCAGCCGGAGGGCAGGGCAATCAGCCCCAGCATTTT CASSPAGGQGNQPQHF
once TRBJ2-3 14 . TRBV27 TGTGCCAGCAGGCCGGGATTTTACACAGATACGCAGTATTTT CASRPGFYTDTQYF
. TRBJ1-4 12 . TRBV18 TGTGCCAGCTCACCTTCGAATGAAAAACTGTTTTTT CASSPSNEKLFF
. TRBJ2-2 18 TRBD1 TRBV9 TGTGCCAGCAGCGTAGCCCCTCTTGACAGGGGGGCGGCCGGGGAGCTGTTTTTT CASSVAPLDRGAAGELFF
. TRBJ2-7 15 . TRBV4-1 TGCGCCAGCAGCCAAGACCGCAGGGGCCGGTACGAGCAGTACTTC CASSQDRRGRYEQYF
. TRBJ2-7 16 TRBD2 TRBV5-6 TGTGCCAGCAGCCCCCGGCGAAGCGGGAGTTTGGGCGAGCAGTACTTC CASSPRRSGSLGEQYF
. TRBJ2-7 16 TRBD1 TRBV14 TGTGCCAGCAGCCAAGGAACCGGGACAGGGTCCTACGAGCAGTACTTC CASSQGTGTGSYEQYF
. TRBJ1-6 16 . TRBV6-6 TGTGCCAGCAGTAGAGGTTTGCAGGGTCGGATTTCACCCCTCCACTTT CASSRGLQGRISPLHF
. TRBJ1-4 13 TRBD1 TRBV7-8 TGTGCCAGCAGCTGGGACAGGGCGGAAAAACTGTTTTTT CASSWDRAEKLFF
. TRBJ2-5 15 . TRBV6-2/TRBV6-3 TGTGCCAGCAGCCGAGGGACGGGAGTACAAGAGACCCAGTACTTC CASSRGTGVQETQYF